The 8 T cell receptor beta chains presented below share a single source sample, sequenced in a study of T cell responses to AZD1222 COVID-19 vaccine. The table came from immunoSEQ multiplex PCR; TCRdb's copy has only in-frame clones and leaves some out. The sample has approximately 68,000 clones, 88% seen once; the top ten hold approximately 5%. Sequencing was performed on peripheral blood, taken 28 days after the second dose of the MenACWY control vaccine. These receptors all stem from an adult who received the MenACWY meningococcal vaccine as a control.

The V call is TRBV10-1, the J call TRBJ2-3, with 9 bases fitting TRBD1. Losses at the gene ends were 4 bases for V and 5 bases for J; bases not matched to a gene: 10. CDR3 length: 16 amino acids. The germline gives CDR1 WNHNN, CDR2 SYGVQD (reference sequence). DNA for the CDR3: TGCGCCAGCAGTGGATCGGACAGGGGTCCTCTAGATACGCAGTATTTT. Encoded protein: CASSGSDRGPLDTQYF.

The CDR3 nucleotides read TGTGCCAGCTCACCACCGACCAGGGGGTATGAGCAGTTCTTC. Its protein product is CASSPPTRGYEQFF. This sequence joins TRBV18 and TRBJ2-1, with 7 bases fitting TRBD1. Germline CDR1 KGHSH, CDR2 LQKENI. This CDR3 comprises 14 residues. V dropped 0 bases and J dropped 8; count of bases not matched to a gene: 4.

The rearrangement links TRBV30 to TRBJ2-7; 9 nucleotides agree with TRBD1. Trimming at V came to 2 bases and at J to 1 base, leaving 6 bases not matched to a gene. CDR3 size: 15 residues. Germline CDR1 GTSNPN, CDR2 SVGIG (reference sequence). The CDR3 spells CAWSLDRGRSYEQYF. In nucleotides, the CDR3 is TGTGCCTGGAGTCTAGACAGGGGGAGATCCTACGAGCAGTACTTC.

The rearrangement links TRBV5-1 to TRBJ1-2; D is unresolved. Per the germline V gene, CDR1 is SGHRS and CDR2 is YFSETQ. V shed 4 bases and J shed 8 bases, with 24 bases lying between them. The CDR3 contains 16 residues. The CDR3 is CASSINSEAYRRGYTF. The CDR3 region has the DNA TGCGCCAGCAGCATTAACTCCGAAGCCTACAGAAGAGGCTACACCTTC.

This sequence joins TRBV5-1 and TRBJ2-3; D perhaps matches TRBD1 (5 bases). Germline CDR1 and CDR2: SGHRS and YFSETQ. Trimming left V 9 bases short and J 1 base short, with 15 bases between. The CDR3 runs 14 residues. The CDR3 reads CATSRGTGTDTQYF. Here the CDR3 DNA reads TGCGCCACCTCAAGGGGTACGGGCACAGATACGCAGTATTTT.

J is TRBJ2-7 and V is TRBV6-5, with D perhaps matching TRBD1 or TRBD2 (5 bases each). This CDR3 has 16 amino acids. In germline, CDR1 is MNHEY, CDR2 SVGAGI. Trimming cost V 2 bases and J 1 base, with 15 bases left between them. The CDR3 loop reads CASSYARGDQSYEQYF. The CDR3 region has the DNA TGTGCCAGCAGTTACGCCAGAGGGGACCAATCCTACGAGCAGTACTTC.

Only a few counts were recorded for this clone. J is TRBJ1-1 and V is TRBV19; D unresolved. CDR1 is LNHDA and CDR2 is SQIVND in the germline V gene (reference sequence). The CDR3 is made up of 13 amino acids. Trimming took 2 bases from V and 2 from J, leaving 6 bases between them. CDR3 nucleotide sequence: TGTGCCAGTAGTATAAACCCTAACACTGAAGCTTTCTTT. The encoded protein is CASSINPNTEAFF.

Here the CDR3 reads CASSPGQGTYNEQFF. The CDR3 nucleotides are TGTGCCAGCAGCCCCGGACAGGGCACCTACAATGAGCAGTTCTTC. The chain combines TRBV7-2 with TRBJ2-1; 8 bases map to TRBD1. Germline V gene data show CDR1 as SGHTA and CDR2 as FQGNSA. V lost 5 bases to trimming and J lost 2 bases; unmatched junction nucleotides: 5. The CDR3 covers 15 residues.